The 28 T cell receptor beta chains below come from one sample, sequenced in a study of beta chain features in type 1 diabetes (dated by TCRdb to the late 2010s). The library was obtained by the immunoSEQ multiplex PCR assay. The entire amount of isolated RNA was reverse transcribed using the High Capacity cDNA Reverse Transcription Kit, so the sequenced TCRB transcripts were expressed ones. TCRdb re-hosts the immuneACCESS table, in-frame sequences only. Its copies lack some clones; in the studies checked, an unresolved V gene accounts for under half of them, and the cause for the rest is not known. This sample holds about 150,000 clones; approximately 8.1% were observed only once. In total, the top ten clones hold approximately 0.69% of the sample. Sequencing was performed on central memory CD4+ T cells from blood. These receptors were taken from a man aged 18 to 30 in good health.

This clone has a handful of counts. The rearrangement uses TRBV7-8 and TRBJ1-3, with D unresolved. This CDR3 region has 13 residues. Trimming took 5 bases from V and 10 from J, leaving 15 bases between them. Germline CDR1 is SGHVS and CDR2 is FQNEAQ. This CDR3 is CASSPAETGTIYF. The CDR3 DNA reads TGTGCCAGCAGCCCCGCCGAGACTGGGACCATATATTTT.

This clone was observed a handful of times. This sequence joins TRBV30 and TRBJ2-3; 9 bases line up with TRBD2. The CDR3 totals 16 residues. Germline loops: CDR1 GTSNPN, CDR2 SVGIG (reference sequence). Trimming at V came to 3 bases and at J to 3 bases, leaving 10 bases not matched to a gene. The CDR3 coding sequence is TGTGCCTGGAGACTGCGGGGGGGGCTTAAGACAGATACGCAGTATTTT. It encodes CAWRLRGGLKTDTQYF. The full variable domain, in which reference TRBV30 and TRBJ2-3 provide the parts outside the CDR3, is SQTIHQWPATLVQPVGSPLSLECTVEGTSNPNLYWYRQAAGRGLQLLFYSVGIGQISSEVPQNLSASRPQDRQFILSSKKLLLSDSGFYLCAWRLRGGLKTDTQYFGPGTRLTVL.

This chain joins TRBV5-1 and TRBJ2-3; D is possibly TRBD2 (5 bases). CDR1 is SGHRS, CDR2 YFSETQ, per germline. CDR3 length: 16 residues. The germline V and J ends were trimmed by 0 bases and 0 bases, with 11 bases remaining between them. The CDR3 DNA is TGCGCCAGCAGCTTGGAAGGACGGACTAGCACAGATACGCAGTATTTT. Encoded protein: CASSLEGRTSTDTQYF.

This clone was detected many times. The J gene is TRBJ2-7, the V gene TRBV29-1; maybe TRBD1 (6 bases). The CDR3 spans 12 residues. Germline V CDR1 and CDR2: SQVTM, ANQGSEA. V was clipped by 2 bases and J by 7 bases, with 12 bases between them. The CDR3 DNA follows: TGCAGCGTTGAACAACAGGGTAATGAGCAGTACTTC. This encodes CSVEQQGNEQYF.

The chain joins TRBV6-5 to TRBJ2-7; 8 bases line up with TRBD2. Trimming removed 2 bases from V and 5 bases from J; junction bases left unmatched: 8. Germline CDR1 is MNHEY and CDR2 is SVGAGI. The CDR3 consists of 15 residues. As DNA, the CDR3 is TGTGCCAGCAGTTACCAGGTCTTAGCGGGAAACGAGCAGTACTTC. Translation: CASSYQVLAGNEQYF.

In this sample, this clone turned up a few times. This chain joins TRBV30 and TRBJ1-6; perhaps TRBD1 as D (6 bases). V lost 2 bases and J lost 8, with 10 bases in between. This CDR3 is built from 13 residues. Germline loops: CDR1 GTSNPN, CDR2 SVGIG (reference sequence). The CDR3 reads CAWSRQEDSPLHF. The DNA for the CDR3 is TGTGCCTGGAGTAGACAGGAAGATTCACCCCTCCACTTT.

CDR3 nucleotide sequence: TGTGCCAGCAGCTACGTCATGAACACTGAAGCTTTCTTT. This sequence encodes CASSYVMNTEAFF. V usage is TRBV28 and J usage is TRBJ1-1, with D hard to call. The CDR3 has 13 residues. V lost 6 bases and J lost 0, with 8 bases in between. Germline-derived CDR1 and CDR2 are MDHEN and SYDVKM.

This clone was counted between two and nine times. The V call is TRBV18, the J call TRBJ2-7, with 9 nucleotides matching TRBD1. The junction had 4 bases not matched to a gene; V was cut back by 2 bases and J by 5 bases. Germline V gene sequence: CDR1 KGHSH, CDR2 LQKENI. The CDR3 covers 14 residues. The CDR3 loop reads CASSPGTGPDEQYF. The CDR3 DNA follows: TGTGCCAGCTCACCAGGGACAGGGCCGGACGAGCAGTACTTC.

This clone was counted only a few times. J is TRBJ1-1 and V is TRBV4-2; the D gene is possibly TRBD1 (6 bases). The ends were cut back, 4 bases at V and 7 bases at J, with 19 bases in the middle. Per the germline V gene, CDR1 is LGHNA and CDR2 is YNFKEQ. This CDR3 spans 15 amino acids. CDR3 in amino acids: CASSLEVGGGGEAFF. CDR3 bases: TGTGCCAGCAGCCTAGAGGTAGGGGGTGGCGGTGAAGCTTTCTTT.

The V call is TRBV11-2, the J call TRBJ2-5, with D tentatively TRBD2 (6 bases). The CDR3 has 15 amino acids. Per the germline V gene, CDR1 is SGHAT and CDR2 is FQNNGV. The V end lost 0 bases, the J end lost 5 bases, and 13 bases lay between the germline ends. The CDR3 nucleotides read TGTGCCAGCAGCTTAGATCTGGGAGGCGTGGAGACCCAGTACTTC. It encodes CASSLDLGGVETQYF.

Only a few counts were recorded for this clone. The chain carries TRBV5-4 and TRBJ1-2, with 8 bases lining up with TRBD1. The germline CDR1 and CDR2 sequences are SGHNT and YYREEE (reference sequence). J gave up 1 base and V 2 bases, and 7 bases lay outside the gene matches. There are 16 residues in the CDR3. CDR3 in amino acids: CASSFDRGSFNYGYTF. The CDR3 DNA sequence: TGTGCCAGCAGCTTCGACAGGGGCTCTTTTAACTATGGCTACACCTTC.

In this sample, this clone turned up a few times. CDR3 DNA: TGTGCCAGCAGTTTTCTTGCGGGCCCTCCCACCCATACGCAGTATTTT. Amino acids: CASSFLAGPPTHTQYF. The chain uses TRBV6-6 and TRBJ2-3; the D gene is possibly TRBD2 (5 bases). CDR3 length equals 16 residues. The V gene's germline CDR1 is MNHNY and CDR2 SVGAGI (reference sequence). The V end lost 4 bases, the J end lost 7 bases, and 21 bases lay between the germline ends.

This clone has just a few counts. The chain recombines TRBV7-9 with TRBJ1-1; 7 bases agree with TRBD1. Germline V gene sequence: CDR1 SEHNR, CDR2 FQNEAQ (reference sequence). The ends lost 2 bases at V and 5 bases at J; junction bases unmatched: 5. The CDR3 consists of 14 residues. CDR3 protein: CASSLSFRGTEAFF. The CDR3 nucleotides are TGTGCCAGCAGCTTAAGTTTCAGGGGGACTGAAGCTTTCTTT.

This rearrangement joins TRBV1 to TRBJ2-3; the listed D gene, TRBD2, was not tested against the DNA. TRBV1 is annotated as a pseudogene. The CDR3 covers 21 residues. CDR3 loop: CTSSQDCQFRMRERYTDTQYF. The CDR3 DNA follows: TGCACCAGCAGCCAAGACTGCCAATTCCGTATGCGGGAGAGGTACACAGATACGCAGTATTTT.

The chain combines TRBV5-6 with TRBJ1-5, with 7 positions matching TRBD1. The CDR3 runs to 14 residues. Germline CDR1 and CDR2: SGHDT and YYEEEE. The trim removed 6 bases at V and 7 bases at J, leaving 10 bases unmatched. In DNA form, the CDR3 reads TGTGCCAGCACCAAAAACAGGGGTCAGCAGCCCCAGCATTTT. It specifies CASTKNRGQQPQHF.

The V call is TRBV30, the J call TRBJ1-1, with 7 bases fitting TRBD1. The CDR3 runs to 15 residues. The trim removed 1 base at V and 1 base at J, leaving 6 bases unmatched. Germline lookup yields CDR1 GTSNPN and CDR2 SVGIG (reference sequence). The CDR3 DNA is TGTGCCTGGAGTGGGGACAGTTCTTGGAACACTGAAGCTTTCTTT. Translated, it gives CAWSGDSSWNTEAFF. Looking up the rest from reference TRBV30 and TRBJ1-1 gives the full variable domain: SQTIHQWPATLVQPVGSPLSLECTVEGTSNPNLYWYRQAAGRGLQLLFYSVGIGQISSEVPQNLSASRPQDRQFILSSKKLLLSDSGFYLCAWSGDSSWNTEAFFGQGTRLTVV.

This clone was counted between two and nine times. The chain employs TRBV28 and TRBJ2-7; D remains ambiguous. Germline assignment: CDR1 MDHEN and CDR2 SYDVKM. CDR3 size: 13 residues. Trimming shortened V by 5 bases and J by 0 bases, and 8 bases separated the two germline ends. The DNA for the CDR3 is TGTGCCAGCAGTGAGCGTTACTCCTACGAGCAGTACTTC. Translated: CASSERYSYEQYF.

The chain is built from TRBV6-6 and TRBJ2-2, with 7 bases that match TRBD1. The CDR3 loop spans 15 amino acids. V shed 4 bases and J 7 bases; nucleotides not matched to a gene: 9. In germline, CDR1 is MNHNY, CDR2 SVGAGI (reference sequence). CDR3 coding DNA: TGTGCCAGCAGTTCCCGACAGGGTCAGGGCGGGGAGCTGTTTTTT. This gives the protein CASSSRQGQGGELFF.

This clone turned up a few times. The chain joins TRBV7-3 to TRBJ2-5; maybe TRBD1 (5 bases). CDR3 length: 14 residues. Germline assignment: CDR1 SGHTA and CDR2 FQGTGA. V shed 5 bases and J shed 3 bases, with 13 bases lying between them. CDR3 in DNA: TGTGCCAGCAGCACGATGGCAGGGAAAGAGACCCAGTACTTC. This gives the protein CASSTMAGKETQYF.

This clone came up a few times. This sequence joins TRBV7-6 and TRBJ2-1; 10 nucleotides line up with TRBD2. Trimming at V came to 4 bases and at J to 3 bases, leaving 9 bases not matched to a gene. The CDR3 sequence is 17 residues long. Looked up from germline, CDR1 is SGHVS and CDR2 is FNYEAQ. Written as DNA, the CDR3 is TGTGCCAGCAGCTCCCACAAGAGGACTAGCGGCTACAATGAGCAGTTCTTC. The encoded protein is CASSSHKRTSGYNEQFF. Full variable domain (rest looked up from reference TRBV7-6 and TRBJ2-1): GAGVSQSPRYKVTKRGQDVALRCDPISGHVSLYWYRQALGQGPEFLTYFNYEAQQDKSGLPNDRFSAERPEGSISTLTIQRTEQRDSAMYRCASSSHKRTSGYNEQFFGPGTRLTVL.

In this sample, this clone turned up a few times. The rearrangement uses TRBV2 and TRBJ1-2, with 11 positions matching TRBD1. The CDR3 totals 13 residues. Trimming at V came to 6 bases and at J to 8 bases, leaving 5 bases not matched to a gene. Germline values: CDR1 SNHLY, CDR2 FYNNEI. CDR3 residues: CASSADRGRGYTF. CDR3 nucleotides: TGTGCCAGCAGCGCGGACAGGGGGCGCGGCTACACCTTC.

This rearrangement joins TRBV6-5 to TRBJ2-7, with a weak D call TRBD1 (5 bases). The CDR3 spans 14 residues. Germline V CDR1 and CDR2: MNHEY, SVGAGI. The V gene lost 0 bases and the J gene lost 9 bases, with 15 bases spanning the gap. For the CDR3, the DNA is TGTGCCAGCAGTTACTCGGGTGCAGGCCAGGGGCAGTACTTC. This sequence encodes CASSYSGAGQGQYF.

This clone was seen a handful of times. This chain connects TRBV5-1 to TRBJ1-4; D is unresolved. The CDR3 is 14 residues long. Germline assignment: CDR1 SGHRS and CDR2 YFSETQ. Trimming left V 0 bases short and J 4 bases short, with 7 bases between. Written as DNA, the CDR3 is TGCGCCAGCAGCTTGGCCGGGTTTAATGAAAAACTGTTTTTT. This codes for CASSLAGFNEKLFF.

The table lists this clone with a few counts. The chain is built from TRBV13 and TRBJ2-7; TRBD1 matches 9 bases. This CDR3 is built from 16 residues. The trim removed 5 bases at V and 0 bases at J, leaving 8 bases unmatched. Germline V gene lookup returns CDR1 PRHDT and CDR2 FYEKMQ (reference sequence). The CDR3 nucleotides are TGTGCCAGCAGCCCACTAGGGACAGGGTCCTCCTACGAGCAGTACTTC. Encoded protein: CASSPLGTGSSYEQYF.

This clone was detected only a few times. The sample has other DNA sequences that encode this CDR3 too. The CDR3 sequence is CASSLAGENIQYF. The DNA of the CDR3 is TGTGCCAGCAGCCTAGCGGGAGAAAACATTCAGTACTTC. This chain links TRBV7-3 with TRBJ2-4; 10 nucleotides align to TRBD2. Per the germline V gene, CDR1 is SGHTA and CDR2 is FQGTGA. This CDR3 is 13 amino acids long. The ends lost 5 bases at V and 5 bases at J; junction bases unmatched: 0.

V and J are TRBV19 and TRBJ2-7; 9 bases align to TRBD1. Germline assignment: CDR1 LNHDA and CDR2 SQIVND (reference sequence). The CDR3 runs to 16 residues. Trimming at V came to 2 bases and at J to 3 bases, leaving 8 bases not matched to a gene. The CDR3 sequence is CASSIRLRTGDYEQYF. CDR3 in DNA: TGTGCCAGTAGTATACGCCTACGGACAGGGGACTACGAGCAGTACTTC. Full variable domain (rest looked up from reference TRBV19 and TRBJ2-7): DGGITQSPKYLFRKEGQNVTLSCEQNLNHDAMYWYRQDPGQGLRLIYYSQIVNDFQKGDIAEGYSVSREKKESFPLTVTSAQKNPTAFYLCASSIRLRTGDYEQYFGPGTRLTVT.

The genes are TRBV2 and TRBJ2-7, with 8 bases identical to TRBD1. The ends lost 5 bases at V and 6 bases at J; junction bases unmatched: 3. The germline V gene has CDR1 SNHLY and CDR2 FYNNEI. CDR3 length: 12 amino acids. The CDR3 is CASSSTGGEQYF. The CDR3 region has the DNA TGTGCCAGCAGTTCCACAGGGGGCGAGCAGTACTTC. Drawing the rest from reference TRBV2 and TRBJ2-7, the complete variable domain is EPEVTQTPSHQVTQMGQEVILRCVPISNHLYFYWYRQILGQKVEFLVSFYNNEISEKSEIFDDQFSVERPDGSNFTLKIRSTKLEDSAMYFCASSSTGGEQYFGPGTRLTVT.

This clone was counted between two and nine times. The chain uses TRBV6-5 and TRBJ2-7; tentatively, D is TRBD1 (5 bases). Germline CDR1 reads MNHEY; CDR2 reads SVGAGI. The CDR3 has 14 residues. V shed 4 bases and J shed 2 bases, with 12 bases lying between them. In DNA form, the CDR3 reads TGTGCCAGCAGTTGGGGCAGGAAGACCTACGAGCAGTACTTC. Amino acid sequence: CASSWGRKTYEQYF.